The 26 T cell receptor beta chains below come from one sample, sequenced in a study of regulatory T cells in long-lasting Graves disease. Researchers made TCR beta libraries by using iRepertoire HTBI primers and running Arm-PCR on CDR3 regions. TCRdb re-derived calls from the multiplex PCR reads in MiXCR, one entry per CDR3 protein. This sample has hundreds of thousands of distinct CDR3 sequences; 15% to 19% occur once, and the top ten carry about a fifth. Documented time point: newly diagnosed GD, antithyroid drugs for less than 3 months. The TCR library used RNA extracted from PBMCs. Sequencing was performed on peripheral blood mononuclear cells (PBMCs), taken at new diagnosis, from a patient treated with antithyroid drugs. All receptors derive from a female donor with Graves disease.

The table lists this clonotype with many counts. This chain joins TRBV11-1 and TRBJ1-2; the D is unclear. The CDR3 runs to 15 residues. The germline V and J ends were trimmed by 2 bases and 6 bases, with 16 bases remaining between them. Germline V gene data show CDR1 as SGHAT and CDR2 as FQDESV (reference sequence). CDR3 region: CASSLRRGGHNGYTF. The CDR3 coding sequence is TGTGCCAGCAGCTTAAGACGAGGAGGGCATAATGGCTACACCTTC.

On this clonotype itself: This may come from a read error, since a much larger clone is one base off. The chain couples TRBV6-2 or TRBV6-3 to TRBJ2-1; D is perhaps TRBD1 or TRBD2 (5 bases each). Germline lookup yields CDR1 MNHEY and CDR2 SVGEGT. V was pared by 5 bases and J by 10 bases, with 18 bases between. This CDR3 is built from 14 residues. CDR3 bases: TGTGCCAGCAGTAAGGACATCCAGTGGGACGAGCAGTTCTTC. Translation: CASSKDIQWDEQFF.

This clonotype was observed many times. The chain uses TRBV12-3 or TRBV12-4 and TRBJ2-3, with D possibly being TRBD2 (5 bases). The CDR3 totals 16 residues. V lost 4 bases and J 0 bases, leaving 14 bases between the germline ends. The CDR3 sequence: CASSSGTGFSTDTQYF. As DNA, the CDR3 is TGTGCCAGCAGTTCGGGAACGGGGTTTAGCACAGATACGCAGTATTTT.

This clonotype was counted ten times or more. The rearrangement joins TRBV11-2 to TRBJ2-1; 10 nucleotides line up with TRBD2. Germline loops: CDR1 SGHAT, CDR2 FQNNGV. V was clipped by 2 bases and J by 4 bases; unmatched bases: 14. This CDR3 is 19 amino acids long. The CDR3 DNA is TGTGCCAGCAGCTTACTCCAAAGGCTAGCGGGAGAAGCTTACAATGAGCAGTTCTTC. Translating it yields CASSLLQRLAGEAYNEQFF.

This clonotype was counted between two and nine times. This chain uses TRBV12-5 with TRBJ2-2; D gene uncertain. Trimming removed 3 bases from V and 1 base from J, with 3 bases in between. The CDR3 loop spans 13 amino acids. The germline CDR1 and CDR2 sequences are LGHNT and FRNRAP. The CDR3 loop is CASGLGNTGELFF. The DNA of the CDR3 is TGTGCTAGTGGTTTAGGGAACACCGGGGAGCTGTTTTTT.

This clonotype was found many times. J is TRBJ1-1 and V is TRBV10-3; D is perhaps TRBD1 (5 bases). The length of the CDR3 is 16 residues. Germline V gene sequence: CDR1 ENHRY, CDR2 SYGVKD. V was shortened by 2 bases and J by 4 bases, with 17 bases between the two germline ends. CDR3 sequence: CAISETPGLGGTEAFF. The CDR3 region has the DNA TGTGCCATCAGTGAGACTCCGGGACTGGGGGGCACTGAAGCTTTCTTT.

The chain combines TRBV6-2 or TRBV6-3 with TRBJ2-7; D perhaps matches TRBD1 (6 bases). CDR1 MNHEY and CDR2 SVGEGT come from the germline V gene. This CDR3 spans 15 amino acids. Trimming took off 4 bases at V and 0 bases at J, with 13 bases between the two ends. In DNA, the CDR3 is TGTGCCAGCAGTTGGAGCATGGACAGCTCCTACGAGCAGTACTTC. The encoded protein is CASSWSMDSSYEQYF.

In its sample, this clonotype was seen a few times. The chain has TRBV9 and TRBJ2-2; TRBD2 matches 8 bases. The ends lost 0 bases at V and 2 bases at J; junction bases unmatched: 6. Germline V gene sequence: CDR1 SGDLS, CDR2 YYNGEE. The CDR3 is 17 amino acids. The CDR3 coding sequence is TGTGCCAGCAGCGTAGGTTCGGGGGGGGGAAACACCGGGGAGCTGTTTTTT. It codes for CASSVGSGGGNTGELFF.

The rearrangement links TRBV27 to TRBJ2-6; maybe TRBD1 (6 bases). Trimming took off 1 base at V and 0 bases at J, with 13 bases between the two ends. Germline CDR1 reads MNHEY; CDR2 reads SMNVEV (reference sequence). The CDR3 has 18 amino acids. The CDR3 bases are TGTGCCAGCAGTTTATTAGGGGACACTTTCTCTGGGGCCAACGTCCTGACTTTC. Its protein product is CASSLLGDTFSGANVLTF.

The chain links TRBV7-9 to TRBJ1-5, with D possibly matching TRBD1 (6 bases). The germline CDR1 and CDR2 sequences are SEHNR and FQNEAQ (reference sequence). V lost 0 bases and J lost 4, with 10 bases in between. The CDR3 sequence is 15 residues long. The CDR3 loop reads CASSLARGANQPQHF. CDR3 in DNA: TGTGCCAGCAGCTTAGCTAGGGGGGCAAATCAGCCCCAGCATTTT.

This clonotype was seen ten or more times. The J gene is TRBJ1-1, the V gene TRBV6-5, with 9 bases aligning to TRBD1. The CDR3 sequence is 15 residues long. Germline V gene data show CDR1 as MNHEY and CDR2 as SVGAGI. Losses at the gene ends were 4 bases for V and 4 bases for J; bases not matched to a gene: 7. CDR3: CASSLLQGAGTEAFF. The CDR3 DNA follows: TGTGCCAGCAGTTTATTACAGGGGGCAGGCACTGAAGCTTTCTTT.

This clonotype has just a few counts. The rearrangement joins TRBV5-1 to TRBJ2-2; D perhaps matches TRBD2 (7 bases). Germline V gene sequence: CDR1 SGHRS, CDR2 YFSETQ. The CDR3 is 15 residues long. The V end lost 4 bases, the J end lost 0 bases, and 10 bases lay between the germline ends. The CDR3 DNA is TGCGCCAGCAGCCGAGGGGGGGCGAACACCGGGGAGCTGTTTTTT. Its protein product is CASSRGGANTGELFF.

There are a few counts of this clonotype. This chain joins TRBV28 and TRBJ2-7; D gene unclear. Per the germline V gene, CDR1 is MDHEN and CDR2 is SYDVKM. V shed 2 bases and J shed 0 bases, with 8 bases lying between them. The CDR3 extends over 14 amino acids. This CDR3 reads CASSLTRFSYEQYF. Written as DNA, the CDR3 is TGTGCCAGCAGTTTAACGCGGTTCTCCTACGAGCAGTACTTC.

This clonotype was detected many times. The V call is TRBV4-1, the J call TRBJ2-7, with 7 bases lining up with TRBD1. This CDR3 contains 15 residues. The germline V gene encodes CDR1 MGHRA and CDR2 YSYEKL. After removal of 1 base from V and 4 bases from J, the junction contained 7 bases not matched to a gene. The CDR3 coding sequence is TGCGCCAGCAGCCAAGGTGAAGGGGGCGTTTACGAGCAGTACTTC. It translates to CASSQGEGGVYEQYF.

This clonotype was counted ten times or more. V usage is TRBV7-2 and J usage is TRBJ1-4, with no clear D. V lost 5 bases and J 4 bases, leaving 8 bases between the germline ends. CDR3 length: 13 amino acids. Germline V gives CDR1 SGHTA, CDR2 FQGNSA. CDR3 in amino acids: CASSPLGNEKLFF. The CDR3 DNA sequence: TGTGCCAGCAGCCCGCTCGGTAATGAAAAACTGTTTTTT.

This chain connects TRBV6-2 or TRBV6-3 to TRBJ2-5, with D possibly TRBD1 on 6 matching bases. The CDR3 loop spans 13 amino acids. Between the trimmed V and J ends, which lost 5 bases and 11 bases, there was a span of 18 bases. Germline CDR1 reads MNHEY; CDR2 reads SVGEGT. CDR3 amino acids: CASSEAPLGTQYF. In DNA form, the CDR3 reads TGTGCCAGCAGTGAAGCCCCACTGGGGACACAGTACTTC.

This clonotype was found many times. This sequence joins TRBV6-1 and TRBJ2-7, with D perhaps matching TRBD1 or TRBD2 (5 bases each). V was shortened by 7 bases and J by 0 bases, with 7 bases between the two germline ends. The CDR3 is 12 residues long. CDR1 and CDR2 (germline): MNHNS, SASEGT. Written as DNA, the CDR3 is TGTGCCAGCAAGGGGAGCTCCTACGAGCAGTACTTC. Translating gives CASKGSSYEQYF.

Ten or more counts support this clonotype. The V gene is TRBV11-2, the J gene TRBJ1-1; perhaps TRBD1 as D (5 bases). Trimming pared 3 bases from V and 6 bases from J, leaving 17 bases between. Germline CDR1 SGHAT, CDR2 FQNNGV. This CDR3 comprises 15 residues. Here the CDR3 reads CASSFTRGVRAEAFF. The CDR3 coding sequence is TGTGCCAGCAGCTTCACCCGAGGGGTGAGGGCTGAAGCTTTCTTT. Complete variable domain (other parts from reference TRBV11-2 and TRBJ1-1): EAGVAQSPRYKIIEKRQSVAFWCNPISGHATLYWYQQILGQGPKLLIQFQNNGVVDDSQLPKDRFSAERLKGVDSTLKIQPAKLEDSAVYLCASSFTRGVRAEAFFGQGTRLTVV.

The chain combines TRBV12-3 or TRBV12-4 with TRBJ2-5; D is uncertain. CDR3 length: 13 residues. The V and J ends lost 3 bases and 7 bases respectively, with 12 bases between them. This CDR3 is CASSFGDSVTQYF. The CDR3, as DNA: TGTGCCAGCAGTTTCGGAGATTCCGTGACCCAGTACTTC.

This clonotype occurred many times. This chain links TRBV24-1 with TRBJ2-2; 14 bases match TRBD2. The length of the CDR3 is 18 residues. Germline loops: CDR1 KGHDR, CDR2 SFDVKD. The J segment lost 3 bases and the V segment lost 2 bases, leaving 4 bases of the junction unmatched. CDR3 coding DNA: TGTGCCACCAGTGATTCCGGACTAGCGGGGGGAGACACCGGGGAGCTGTTTTTT. Protein: CATSDSGLAGGDTGELFF.

This clonotype was observed at least ten times. This rearrangement joins TRBV11-2 to TRBJ2-1; D might be TRBD2 (7 bases). Germline V CDR1 and CDR2: SGHAT, FQNNGV. Trimming left V 1 base short and J 9 bases short, with 13 bases between. There are 14 residues in the CDR3. Here the CDR3 reads CASSLGGGGVEQFF. DNA of the CDR3: TGTGCCAGCAGCTTAGGAGGGGGGGGGGTTGAGCAGTTCTTC.

This clonotype has at least ten counts. This rearrangement joins TRBV29-1 to TRBJ2-1; 12 positions agree with TRBD2. The V and J ends lost 1 base and 7 bases, in that order; junction bases with no gene match: 5. This CDR3 has 15 amino acids. Germline V gene lookup returns CDR1 SQVTM and CDR2 ANQGSEA. CDR3 nucleotide sequence: TGCAGCGTTGAAGCCGGGACTAGCGGGTCTAATGAGCAGTTCTTC. Encoded protein: CSVEAGTSGSNEQFF.

This clonotype was detected many times. CDR3 DNA sequence: TGCAGTGCCTTCAGGGCGCTAGCGGGGCCTATGACGGATGAGCAGTTCTTC. This translates into CSAFRALAGPMTDEQFF. The chain couples TRBV20-1 to TRBJ2-1, with TRBD2 identical over 9 bases. This CDR3 has 17 residues. Germline-derived CDR1 and CDR2 are DFQATT and SNEGSKA (reference sequence). The junction had 20 bases not matched to a gene; V was cut back by 6 bases and J by 8 bases.

V and J are TRBV12-3 or TRBV12-4 and TRBJ2-6; D is ambiguous. CDR3 size: 16 residues. Deletions cut 3 bases from V and 3 bases from J, with 12 bases between. CDR3 protein: CASSFRTHGGANVLTF. CDR3 sequence (DNA): TGTGCCAGCAGTTTCCGGACCCATGGTGGGGCCAACGTCCTGACTTTC.

This clonotype was counted many times. This chain uses TRBV27 with TRBJ1-1; D call uncertain. The CDR3 extends over 16 amino acids. Deletions cut 5 bases from V and 1 base from J, with 17 bases between. Germline values: CDR1 MNHEY, CDR2 SMNVEV (reference sequence). The CDR3, as DNA: TGTGCCAGCAGTCCCCATACCCCTGGCAGGAACACTGAAGCTTTCTTT. Protein product: CASSPHTPGRNTEAFF.

V usage is TRBV7-2 and J usage is TRBJ1-2; 10 positions match TRBD1. Germline CDR1 SGHTA, CDR2 FQGNSA. After removal of 0 bases from V and 6 bases from J, the junction contained 10 bases not matched to a gene. The CDR3 is 17 amino acids. The CDR3 DNA sequence: TGTGCCAGCAGCTTAGCGAGGACAGGGGGAAGCACGGATGGCTACACCTTC. Its translation is CASSLARTGGSTDGYTF.